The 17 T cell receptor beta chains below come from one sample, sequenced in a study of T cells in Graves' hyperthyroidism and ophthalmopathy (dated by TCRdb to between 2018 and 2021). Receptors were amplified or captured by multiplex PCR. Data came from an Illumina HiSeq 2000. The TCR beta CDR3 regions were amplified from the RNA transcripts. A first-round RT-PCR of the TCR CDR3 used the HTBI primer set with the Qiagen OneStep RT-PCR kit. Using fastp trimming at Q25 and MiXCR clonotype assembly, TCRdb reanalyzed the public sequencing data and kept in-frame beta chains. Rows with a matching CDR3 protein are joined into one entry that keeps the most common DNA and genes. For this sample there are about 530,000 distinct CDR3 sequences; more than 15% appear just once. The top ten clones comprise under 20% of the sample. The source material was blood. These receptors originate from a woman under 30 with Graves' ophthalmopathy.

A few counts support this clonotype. The CDR3 reads CASSEFAGIVRANTGELFF. CDR3 sequence (DNA): TGTGCCAGCAGTGAATTTGCGGGAATTGTCCGCGCGAACACCGGGGAGCTGTTTTTT. V and J are TRBV6-1 and TRBJ2-2; D may be TRBD2 (6 bases). CDR1 is MNHNS and CDR2 is SASEGT in the germline V gene. V gave up 2 bases and J gave up 0 bases, with 19 bases separating them. This CDR3 contains 19 residues.

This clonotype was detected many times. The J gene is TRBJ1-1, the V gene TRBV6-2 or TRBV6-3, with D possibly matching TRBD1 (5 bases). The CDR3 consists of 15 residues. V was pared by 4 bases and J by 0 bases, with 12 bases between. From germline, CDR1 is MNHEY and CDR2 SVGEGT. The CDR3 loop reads CASSSGTYMNTEAFF. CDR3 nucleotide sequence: TGTGCCAGCAGTTCCGGGACGTACATGAACACTGAAGCTTTCTTT.

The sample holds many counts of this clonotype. The CDR3 spells CASSYDGGGAYYGYTF. In DNA, the CDR3 is TGTGCCAGCAGTTACGACGGTGGGGGAGCCTACTATGGCTACACCTTC. V and J are TRBV6-2 or TRBV6-3 and TRBJ1-2; tentative D call: TRBD1 (5 bases). This CDR3 is built from 16 residues. Germline CDR1 and CDR2: MNHEY and SVGEGT. V lost 2 bases, J lost 3 bases, and 16 bases lay in between.

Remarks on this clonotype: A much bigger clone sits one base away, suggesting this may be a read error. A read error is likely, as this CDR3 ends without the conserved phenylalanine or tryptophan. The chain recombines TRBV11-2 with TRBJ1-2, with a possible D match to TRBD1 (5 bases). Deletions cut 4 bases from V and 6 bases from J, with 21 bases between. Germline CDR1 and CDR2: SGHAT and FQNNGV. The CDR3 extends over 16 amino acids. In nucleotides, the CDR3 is TGTGCCAGCAGCTCGATCAGGGCAGGAGGAGGTAATGGCTACACCCTC. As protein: CASSSIRAGGGNGYTL.

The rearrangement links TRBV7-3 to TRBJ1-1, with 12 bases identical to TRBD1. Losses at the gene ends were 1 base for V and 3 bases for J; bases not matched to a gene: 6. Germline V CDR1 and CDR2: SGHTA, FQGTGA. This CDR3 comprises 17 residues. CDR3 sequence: CASSLRGDRGLDTEAFF. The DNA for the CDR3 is TGTGCCAGCAGCTTAAGAGGGGACAGGGGGCTTGACACTGAAGCTTTCTTT.

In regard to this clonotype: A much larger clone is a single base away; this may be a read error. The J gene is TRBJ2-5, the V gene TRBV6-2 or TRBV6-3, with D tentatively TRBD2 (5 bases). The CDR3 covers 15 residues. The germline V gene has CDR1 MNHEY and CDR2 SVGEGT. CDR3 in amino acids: CASNYQSGDQETQYF. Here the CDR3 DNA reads TGTGCCAGCAATTACCAGAGCGGAGACCAAGAGACCCAGTACTTC.

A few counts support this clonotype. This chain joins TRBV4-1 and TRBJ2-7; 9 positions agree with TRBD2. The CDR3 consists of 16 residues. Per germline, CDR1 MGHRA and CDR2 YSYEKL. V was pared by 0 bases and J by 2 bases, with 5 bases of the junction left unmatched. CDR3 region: CASSQEASGAAYEQYF. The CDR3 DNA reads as TGCGCCAGCAGCCAAGAAGCTAGCGGGGCTGCCTACGAGCAGTACTTC.

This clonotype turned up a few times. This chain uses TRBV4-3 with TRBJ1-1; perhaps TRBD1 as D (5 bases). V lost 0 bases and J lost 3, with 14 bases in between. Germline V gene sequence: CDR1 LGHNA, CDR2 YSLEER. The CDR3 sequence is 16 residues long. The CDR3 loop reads CASSQEFGGVHTEAFF. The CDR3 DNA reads TGCGCCAGCAGCCAAGAATTTGGGGGGGTGCACACTGAAGCTTTCTTT.

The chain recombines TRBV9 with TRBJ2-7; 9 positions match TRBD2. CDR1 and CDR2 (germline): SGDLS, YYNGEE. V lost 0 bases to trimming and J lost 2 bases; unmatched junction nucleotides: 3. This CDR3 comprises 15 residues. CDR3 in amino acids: CASSVGGGGAYEQYF. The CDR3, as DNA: TGTGCCAGCAGCGTAGGAGGCGGGGGGGCCTACGAGCAGTACTTC.

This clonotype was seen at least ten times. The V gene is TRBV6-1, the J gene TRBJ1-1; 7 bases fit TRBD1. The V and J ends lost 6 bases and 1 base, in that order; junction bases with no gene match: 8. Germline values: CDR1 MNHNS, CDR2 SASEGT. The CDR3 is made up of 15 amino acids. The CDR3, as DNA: TGTGCCAGCAGCGTGACAGGGATGGGGAACACTGAAGCTTTCTTT. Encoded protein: CASSVTGMGNTEAFF.

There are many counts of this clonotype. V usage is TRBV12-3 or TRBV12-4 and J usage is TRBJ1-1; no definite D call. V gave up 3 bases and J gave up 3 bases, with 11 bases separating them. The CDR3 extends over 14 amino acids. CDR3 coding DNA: TGTGCCAGCAGTTTTCAAGGACTGTACACTGAAGCTTTCTTT. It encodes CASSFQGLYTEAFF.

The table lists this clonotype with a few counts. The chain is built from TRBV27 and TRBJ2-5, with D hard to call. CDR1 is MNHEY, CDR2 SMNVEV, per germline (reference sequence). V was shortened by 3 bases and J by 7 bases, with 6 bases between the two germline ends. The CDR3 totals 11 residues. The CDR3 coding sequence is TGTGCCAGCAGTTTCAGGACGACCCAGTACTTC. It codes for CASSFRTTQYF.

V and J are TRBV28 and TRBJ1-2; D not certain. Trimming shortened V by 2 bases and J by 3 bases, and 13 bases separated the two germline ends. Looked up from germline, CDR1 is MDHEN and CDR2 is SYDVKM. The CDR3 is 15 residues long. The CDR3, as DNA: TGTGCCAGCAGTTTAGGTCGGCAGGCGGACTATGGCTACACCTTC. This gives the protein CASSLGRQADYGYTF.

The CDR3 region has the DNA TGTGCCAGCAGCTTATGGGCGTCCAGGGCCTCCGGGGAGCTGTTTTTT. It codes for CASSLWASRASGELFF. The chain carries TRBV11-2 and TRBJ2-2, with a possible D match to TRBD1 (5 bases). Trimming took 2 bases from V and 6 from J, leaving 16 bases between them. The germline gives CDR1 SGHAT, CDR2 FQNNGV. The CDR3 totals 16 residues.

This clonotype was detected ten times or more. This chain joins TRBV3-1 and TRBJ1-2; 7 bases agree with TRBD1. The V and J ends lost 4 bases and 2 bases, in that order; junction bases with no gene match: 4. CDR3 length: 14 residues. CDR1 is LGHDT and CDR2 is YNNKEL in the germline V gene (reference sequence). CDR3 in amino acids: CASSPRGQNYGYTF. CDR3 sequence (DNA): TGTGCCAGCAGCCCGAGGGGACAGAACTATGGCTACACCTTC.

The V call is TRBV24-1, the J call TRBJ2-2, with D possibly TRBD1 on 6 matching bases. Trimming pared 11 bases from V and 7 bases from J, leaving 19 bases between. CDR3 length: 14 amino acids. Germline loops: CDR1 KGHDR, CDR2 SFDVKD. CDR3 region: CASRSQGLDGELFF. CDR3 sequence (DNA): TGTGCCAGCAGAAGCCAGGGGCTCGACGGGGAGCTGTTTTTT.

CDR3: CAWSVRGTGGEQYF. The CDR3 nucleotides read TGTGCCTGGAGTGTAAGGGGGACAGGGGGCGAGCAGTACTTC. The chain links TRBV30 to TRBJ2-7; 11 nucleotides align to TRBD1. CDR3 length equals 14 residues. The germline V gene has CDR1 GTSNPN and CDR2 SVGIG (reference sequence). V gave up 0 bases and J gave up 6 bases; unmatched junction bases: 4.